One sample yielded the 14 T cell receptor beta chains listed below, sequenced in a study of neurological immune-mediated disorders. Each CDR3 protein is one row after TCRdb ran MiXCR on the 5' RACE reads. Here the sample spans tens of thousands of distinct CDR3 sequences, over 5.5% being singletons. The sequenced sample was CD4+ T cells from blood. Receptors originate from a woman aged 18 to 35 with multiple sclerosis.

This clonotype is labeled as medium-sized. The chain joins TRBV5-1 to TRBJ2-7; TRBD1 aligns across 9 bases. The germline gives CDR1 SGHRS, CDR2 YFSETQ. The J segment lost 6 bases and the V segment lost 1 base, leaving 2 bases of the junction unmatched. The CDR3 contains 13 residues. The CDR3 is CASSLLQGAEQYF. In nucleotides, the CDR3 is TGCGCCAGCAGCTTGTTACAGGGGGCCGAGCAGTACTTC.

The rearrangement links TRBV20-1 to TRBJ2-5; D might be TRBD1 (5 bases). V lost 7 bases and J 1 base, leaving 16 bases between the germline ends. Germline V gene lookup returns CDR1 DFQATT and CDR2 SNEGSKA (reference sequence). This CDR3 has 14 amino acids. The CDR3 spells CSVSILDTQETQYF. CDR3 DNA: TGCAGTGTTTCGATTTTGGACACCCAAGAGACCCAGTACTTC.

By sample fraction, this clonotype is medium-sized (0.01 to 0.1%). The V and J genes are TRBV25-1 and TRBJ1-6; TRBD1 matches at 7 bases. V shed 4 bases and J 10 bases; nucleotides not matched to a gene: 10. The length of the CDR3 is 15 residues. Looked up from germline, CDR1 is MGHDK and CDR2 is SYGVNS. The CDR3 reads CASSATTGFGSPLHF. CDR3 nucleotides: TGTGCCAGCAGTGCCACGACAGGGTTCGGCTCACCCCTCCACTTT. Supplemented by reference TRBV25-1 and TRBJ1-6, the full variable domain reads EADIYQTPRYLVIGTGKKITLECSQTMGHDKMYWYQQDPGMELHLIHYSYGVNSTEKGDLSSESTVSRIRTEHFPLTLESARPSHTSQYLCASSATTGFGSPLHFGNGTRLTVT.

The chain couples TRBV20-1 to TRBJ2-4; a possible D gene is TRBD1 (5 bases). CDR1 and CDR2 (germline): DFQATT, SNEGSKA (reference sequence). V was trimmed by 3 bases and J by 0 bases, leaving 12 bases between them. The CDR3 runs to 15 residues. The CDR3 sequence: CSASPGHIAKNIQYF. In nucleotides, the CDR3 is TGCAGTGCTAGTCCAGGGCACATAGCCAAAAACATTCAGTACTTC.

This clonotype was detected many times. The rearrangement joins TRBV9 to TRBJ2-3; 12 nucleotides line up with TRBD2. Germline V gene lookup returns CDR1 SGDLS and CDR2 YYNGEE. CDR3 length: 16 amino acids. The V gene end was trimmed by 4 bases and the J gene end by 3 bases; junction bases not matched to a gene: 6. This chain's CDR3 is CASSPRLAGETDTQYF. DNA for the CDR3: TGTGCCAGCAGCCCCCGACTAGCGGGGGAGACAGATACGCAGTATTTT. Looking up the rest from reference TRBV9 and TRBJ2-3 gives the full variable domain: DSGVTQTPKHLITATGQRVTLRCSPRSGDLSVYWYQQSLDQGLQFLIQYYNGEERAKGNILERFSAQQFPDLHSELNLSSLELGDSALYFCASSPRLAGETDTQYFGPGTRLTVL.

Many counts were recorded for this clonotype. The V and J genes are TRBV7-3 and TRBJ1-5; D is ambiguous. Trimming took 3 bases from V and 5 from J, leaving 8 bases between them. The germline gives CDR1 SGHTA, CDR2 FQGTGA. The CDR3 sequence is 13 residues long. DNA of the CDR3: TGTGCCAGCAGCTTGTCCCGAGATCAGCCCCAGCATTTT. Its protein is CASSLSRDQPQHF. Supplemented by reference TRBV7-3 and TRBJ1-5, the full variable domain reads GAGVSQTPSNKVTEKGKYVELRCDPISGHTALYWYRQSLGQGPEFLIYFQGTGAADDSGLPNDRFFAVRPEGSVSTLKIQRTERGDSAVYLCASSLSRDQPQHFGDGTRLSIL.

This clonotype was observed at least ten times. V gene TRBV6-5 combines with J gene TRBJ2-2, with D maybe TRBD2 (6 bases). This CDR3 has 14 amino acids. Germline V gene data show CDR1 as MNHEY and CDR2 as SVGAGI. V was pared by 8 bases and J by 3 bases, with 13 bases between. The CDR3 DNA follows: TGTGCCAGCGGCCGGGACTCCTACACCGGGGAGCTGTTTTTT. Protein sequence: CASGRDSYTGELFF.

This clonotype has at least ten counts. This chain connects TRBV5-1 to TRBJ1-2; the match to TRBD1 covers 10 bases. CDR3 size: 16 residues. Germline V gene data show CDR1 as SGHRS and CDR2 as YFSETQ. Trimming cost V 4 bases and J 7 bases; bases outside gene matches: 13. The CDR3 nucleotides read TGCGCCAGCAGCGAAGACAGGGGGCAAGGAGCCCGTGGCTACACCTTC. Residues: CASSEDRGQGARGYTF.

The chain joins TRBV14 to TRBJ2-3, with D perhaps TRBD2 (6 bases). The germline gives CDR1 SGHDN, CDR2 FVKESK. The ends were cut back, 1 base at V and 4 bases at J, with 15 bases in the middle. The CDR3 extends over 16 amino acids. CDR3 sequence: CASSQARKTRADTQYF. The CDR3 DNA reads TGTGCCAGCAGCCAAGCCCGGAAGACTAGAGCAGATACGCAGTATTTT.

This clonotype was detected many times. The CDR3 reads CSARSPSYGYTF. CDR3 coding DNA: TGCAGTGCTAGATCTCCCAGCTATGGCTACACCTTC. The chain links TRBV20-1 to TRBJ1-2; D is unresolved. V was pared by 2 bases and J by 4 bases, with 8 bases between. CDR1 DFQATT and CDR2 SNEGSKA come from the germline V gene (reference sequence). The length of the CDR3 is 12 residues.

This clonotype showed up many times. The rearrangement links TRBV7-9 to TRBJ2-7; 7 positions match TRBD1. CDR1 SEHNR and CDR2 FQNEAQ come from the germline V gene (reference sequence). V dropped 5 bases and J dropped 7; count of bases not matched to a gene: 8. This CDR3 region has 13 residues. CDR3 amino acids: CASSPNRGGEQYV. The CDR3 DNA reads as TGTGCCAGCAGCCCGAACAGGGGCGGGGAGCAGTACGTC.

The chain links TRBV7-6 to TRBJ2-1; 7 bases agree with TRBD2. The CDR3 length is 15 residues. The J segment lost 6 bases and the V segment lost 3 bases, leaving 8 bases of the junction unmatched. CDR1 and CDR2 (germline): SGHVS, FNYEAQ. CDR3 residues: CASSFYGTSANEQFF. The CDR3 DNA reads TGTGCCAGCAGCTTTTACGGAACTAGCGCCAATGAGCAGTTCTTC.

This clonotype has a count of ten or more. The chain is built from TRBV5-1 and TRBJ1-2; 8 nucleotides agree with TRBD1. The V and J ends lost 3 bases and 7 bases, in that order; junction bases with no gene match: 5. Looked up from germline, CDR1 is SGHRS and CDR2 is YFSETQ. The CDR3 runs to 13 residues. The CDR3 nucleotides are TGCGCCAGCAGCTCCGGGACAGGTATTGGCTACACCTTC. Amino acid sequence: CASSSGTGIGYTF.

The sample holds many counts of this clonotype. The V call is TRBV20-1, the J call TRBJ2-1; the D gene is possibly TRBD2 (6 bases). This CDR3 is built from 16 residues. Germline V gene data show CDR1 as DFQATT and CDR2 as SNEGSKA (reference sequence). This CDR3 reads CSLLGRESASYNEQFF. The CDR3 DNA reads TGCAGCTTACTAGGCCGGGAGTCGGCCTCCTACAATGAGCAGTTCTTC.